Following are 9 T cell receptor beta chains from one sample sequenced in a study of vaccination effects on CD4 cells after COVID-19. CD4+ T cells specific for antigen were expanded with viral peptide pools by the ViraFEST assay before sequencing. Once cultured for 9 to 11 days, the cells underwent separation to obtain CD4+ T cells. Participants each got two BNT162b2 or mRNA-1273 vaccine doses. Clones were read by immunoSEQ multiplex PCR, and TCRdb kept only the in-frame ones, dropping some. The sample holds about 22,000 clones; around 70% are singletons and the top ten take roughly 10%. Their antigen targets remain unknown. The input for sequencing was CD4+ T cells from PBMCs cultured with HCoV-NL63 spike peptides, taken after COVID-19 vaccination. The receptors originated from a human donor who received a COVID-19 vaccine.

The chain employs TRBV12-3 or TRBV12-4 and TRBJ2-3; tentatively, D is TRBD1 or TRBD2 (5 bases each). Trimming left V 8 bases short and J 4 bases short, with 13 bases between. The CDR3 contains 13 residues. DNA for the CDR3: TGTGCCAGCGGTTATGGGGACGCAGATACGCAGTATTTT. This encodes CASGYGDADTQYF.

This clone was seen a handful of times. Written as DNA, the CDR3 is TGCGCCAGCAGCTCGACAGTATCCTACGAGCAGTACTTC. Protein: CASSSTVSYEQYF. V is TRBV5-1 and J is TRBJ2-7; D possibly corresponds to TRBD1 (5 bases). V dropped 3 bases and J dropped 1 base, with 8 bases sitting between them. The CDR3 has 13 amino acids. Per the germline V gene, CDR1 is SGHRS and CDR2 is YFSETQ.

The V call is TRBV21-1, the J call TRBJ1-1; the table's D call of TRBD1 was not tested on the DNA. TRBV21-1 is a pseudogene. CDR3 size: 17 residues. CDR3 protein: CASSLQGARGMNTEAFF. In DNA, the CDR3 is TGTGCCAGCAGCTTACAGGGGGCGCGTGGTATGAACACTGAAGCTTTCTTT.

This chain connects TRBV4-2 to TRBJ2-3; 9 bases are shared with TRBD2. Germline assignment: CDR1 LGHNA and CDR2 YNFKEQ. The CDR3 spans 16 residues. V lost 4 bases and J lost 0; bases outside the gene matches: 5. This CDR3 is CASSPTSGTSTDTQYF. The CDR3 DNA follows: TGTGCCAGCAGCCCGACTAGCGGCACTAGCACAGATACGCAGTATTTT.

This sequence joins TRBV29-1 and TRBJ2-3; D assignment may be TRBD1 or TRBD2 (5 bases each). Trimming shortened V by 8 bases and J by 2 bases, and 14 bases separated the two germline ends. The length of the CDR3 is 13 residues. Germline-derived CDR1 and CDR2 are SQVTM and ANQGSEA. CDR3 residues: CSLKGPNTDTQYF. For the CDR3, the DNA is TGCAGCCTAAAGGGACCTAACACAGATACGCAGTATTTT.

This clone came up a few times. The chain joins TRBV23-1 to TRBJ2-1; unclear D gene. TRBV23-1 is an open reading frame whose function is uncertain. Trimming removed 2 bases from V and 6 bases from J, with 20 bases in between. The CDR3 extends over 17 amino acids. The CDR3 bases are TGCGCCAGCAGTCAAGGACGTGGCGGTCGCGGAATCAATGAGCAGTTCTTC. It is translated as CASSQGRGGRGINEQFF.

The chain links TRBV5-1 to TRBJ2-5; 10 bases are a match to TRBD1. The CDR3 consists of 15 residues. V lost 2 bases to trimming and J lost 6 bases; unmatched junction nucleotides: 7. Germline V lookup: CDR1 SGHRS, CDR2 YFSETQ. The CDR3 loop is CASSLIDRGLKTQYF. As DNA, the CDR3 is TGCGCCAGCAGCTTAATCGACAGGGGGCTGAAGACCCAGTACTTC.

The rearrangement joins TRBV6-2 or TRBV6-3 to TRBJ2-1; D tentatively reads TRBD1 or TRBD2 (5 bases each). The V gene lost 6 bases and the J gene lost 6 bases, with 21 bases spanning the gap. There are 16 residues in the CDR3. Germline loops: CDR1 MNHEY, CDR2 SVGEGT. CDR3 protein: CASSLTDYRWGNEQFF. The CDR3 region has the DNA TGTGCCAGCAGCCTAACCGACTACAGGTGGGGCAATGAGCAGTTCTTC.

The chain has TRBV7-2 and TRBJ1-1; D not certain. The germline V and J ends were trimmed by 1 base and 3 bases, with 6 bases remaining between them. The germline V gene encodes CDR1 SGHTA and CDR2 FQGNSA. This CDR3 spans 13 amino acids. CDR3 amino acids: CASSLVGDTEAFF. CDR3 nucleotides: TGTGCCAGCAGCTTAGTCGGGGACACTGAAGCTTTCTTT.